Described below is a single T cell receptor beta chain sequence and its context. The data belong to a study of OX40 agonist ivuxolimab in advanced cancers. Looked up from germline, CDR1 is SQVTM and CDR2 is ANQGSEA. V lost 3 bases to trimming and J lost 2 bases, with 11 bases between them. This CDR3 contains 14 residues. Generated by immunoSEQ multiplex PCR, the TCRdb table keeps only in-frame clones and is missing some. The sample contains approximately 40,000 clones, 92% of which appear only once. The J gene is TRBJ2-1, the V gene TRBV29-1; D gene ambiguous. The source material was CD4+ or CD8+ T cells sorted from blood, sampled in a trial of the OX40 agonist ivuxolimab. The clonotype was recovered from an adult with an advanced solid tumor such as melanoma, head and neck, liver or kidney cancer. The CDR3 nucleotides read TGCAGCGTTGACCGGGCCGACCCCTACAATGAGCAGTTCTTC. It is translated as CSVDRADPYNEQFF.